This T cell receptor beta chain was retrieved from a study of T cell responses to AZD1222 COVID-19 vaccine. Study-wide background: The analysis combined second doses at about 4 or about 12 weeks. General study points: Baseline seropositivity occurred in only a handful of AZD1222 recipients.

The assay was immunoSEQ multiplex PCR, and TCRdb's table has in-frame clones only and misses some. The sample has approximately 150,000 clones, roughly nine tenths seen once. Concerning this clone itself: Antigen unknown.

CDR1 SGDLS and CDR2 YYNGEE come from the germline V gene. There are 13 residues in the CDR3. V was pared by 2 bases and J by 6 bases, with 9 bases between. V gene TRBV9 combines with J gene TRBJ2-1; D remains ambiguous. Sequencing used peripheral blood, obtained on day 0 of AZD1222 vaccination. This TCR came from an adult in good health. The CDR3 DNA reads as TGTGCCAGCAGCGTCCCATGGGGCAATGAGCAGTTCTTC. Protein: CASSVPWGNEQFF.